This T cell receptor beta chain was recorded in a study of cytomegalovirus exposure and HLA in healthy donors. Study-level information: The 120 validation repertoires and the 650 to 850 first-cohort repertoires shared a platform, a later analysis reported.

This clone has only one observation. What it recognizes is unknown. Separate from the roughly 720-subject first cohort was the approximately 130-subject validation cohort, to which the donors belonged. Findings of the study overall: According to the study, roughly 160 TCR beta chains were cytomegalovirus-associated.

Repertoires were generated with immunoSEQ multiplex PCR, while TCRdb's copy carries only in-frame clones and drops some. The sample includes about 330,000 clones, roughly 88% of them seen just once. CDR1 is MNHEY, CDR2 SMNVEV, per germline (reference sequence). J was trimmed by 6 bases and V by 0 bases; bases with no gene match: 6. CDR3 length: 16 residues. Material for sequencing was PBMCs. The J gene is TRBJ2-1, the V gene TRBV27; 9 bases match TRBD2. This sequence was found in a woman between 18 and 30 years old in good health and CMV-seronegative. CDR3 DNA sequence: TGTGCCAGCAGTTTATCTGCGGGAGGGCCAAGCAATGAGCAGTTCTTC. Residues: CASSLSAGGPSNEQFF.